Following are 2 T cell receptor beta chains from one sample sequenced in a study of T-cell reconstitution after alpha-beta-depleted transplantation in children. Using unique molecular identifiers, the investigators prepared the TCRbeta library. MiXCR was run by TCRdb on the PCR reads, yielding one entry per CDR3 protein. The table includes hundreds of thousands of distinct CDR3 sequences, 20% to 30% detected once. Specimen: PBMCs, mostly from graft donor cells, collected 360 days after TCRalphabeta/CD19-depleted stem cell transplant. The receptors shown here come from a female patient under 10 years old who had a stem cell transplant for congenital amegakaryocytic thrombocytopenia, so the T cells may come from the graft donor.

In nucleotides, the CDR3 is TGTGCCTGGAGTCCGGGGCCTAAAGAGACCCAGTACTTC. Protein: CAWSPGPKETQYF. V is TRBV30 and J is TRBJ2-5; D is tentatively TRBD1 or TRBD2 (5 bases each). CDR3 length equals 13 residues. The V gene's germline CDR1 is GTSNPN and CDR2 SVGIG (reference sequence). The V gene lost 2 bases and the J gene lost 3 bases, with 10 bases spanning the gap.

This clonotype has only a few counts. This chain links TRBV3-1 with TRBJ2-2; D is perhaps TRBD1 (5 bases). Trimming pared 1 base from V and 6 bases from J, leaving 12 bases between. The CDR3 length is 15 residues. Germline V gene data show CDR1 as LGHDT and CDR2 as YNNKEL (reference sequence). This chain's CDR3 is CASSQVAGLAGELFF. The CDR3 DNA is TGTGCCAGCAGCCAAGTTGCAGGGTTAGCCGGGGAGCTGTTTTTT.